The entry below gives a single TCR beta chain sequence along with its context. Its antigen is unknown. Combined were second doses at about 4 or about 12 weeks. CDR1 is KGHDR, CDR2 SFDVKD, per germline. The ends were cut back, 3 bases at V and 2 bases at J, with 4 bases in the middle. The CDR3 is 12 residues long. Libraries were prepared by immunoSEQ multiplex PCR; TCRdb keeps only in-frame clonotypes and omits some of them. The sample carries about 160,000 clones, approximately 92% recorded once. These data belong to a study of T cell responses to AZD1222 COVID-19 vaccine. Broader study findings: None of the repertoires were sampled until the peak T cell response had passed. Increased Spike-specific TCR breadth and depth were observed after two AZD1222 doses.

Sequencing was performed on peripheral blood, taken 28 days after the second AZD1222 dose. This TCR was recovered from an adult who received the AZD1222 COVID-19 vaccine. This chain uses TRBV24-1 with TRBJ2-7, with unresolved D. The DNA of the CDR3 is TGTGCCACCAGTGATCTTCCCTACGAGCAGTACTTC. This sequence encodes CATSDLPYEQYF.